This T cell receptor beta chain appears in the sequencing data of a study of T cells after yellow fever vaccination (dated by TCRdb to between 2018 and 2021). For the study in its entirety: The SMART-Seq v4 Ultra Low Input RNA kit was used to prepare libraries from fractions with low cell numbers. Blood samples were taken at several timepoints before and after primary and secondary immunization, and bulk PBMC replicates and cell subsets were isolated. To track T-cell clones before and after primary and booster YFV17D yellow fever vaccination, bulk TCR alpha and beta repertoires were sequenced longitudinally. Two healthy male donors made up the cohort, one aged 18 to 29 years and the other aged 30 to 39 years. Points the paper makes about the study in general: The secondary T-cell response was weaker than the primary response but faster, peaking on day 5 instead of day 15. FACS-sorted repertoires could contain abundant contaminating clonotypes from the bulk population, so computational filtering was required. Most clones expanded after primary vaccination were re-detected after the booster (96% of CD4 and around 88% of CD8), suggesting broad memory maintenance. Because only a couple of donors were included in the study, the extent to which the findings can be generalized is limited. A small share of clonotypes occurred in both CD4 and CD8 compartments, likely arising from convergent recombination.

The CDR3 starts with the cysteine, ends with the phenylalanine, and has 15 residues. Only CDR3 DNA remains: 45 bases, in frame from the first base. At the junction V is shortened by 1 base and J by 1 base, with 10 bases in between. CDR1 LGHNA and CDR2 YSLEER are derived from the germline V gene. Interpreted using the paper, the treatment or condition label stands for: live attenuated yellow fever vaccine strain. A standard Ficoll-Paque protocol was used to isolate PBMCs from peripheral blood. Dynabeads CD4 and CD8 positive selection kits were used to isolate the CD4 and CD8 T-cell fractions. TriZol was used to extract RNA from bulk PBMCs, CD4 and CD8 fractions, and dextramer-positive and dextramer-negative fractions. Instrument on record: Illumina NovaSeq 6000. TCR cDNA was synthesized by 5'RACE template switching, which introduced a universal primer site and unique molecular identifiers. cDNA synthesis was primed from both the TCR alpha and TCR beta constant segments. Library amplification involved two PCR steps, and the second step added sample barcodes and sequencing adapters. Sequencing of the libraries was done on either Illumina HiSeq 2500 (2x100 bp) or NovaSeq (2x150 bp). Per the original workflow: MIGEC handled demultiplexing of reads and collapsing into UMI consensus sequences, while MiXCR performed V(D)J alignment. Using edgeR on replicate PBMC samples, clonotypes were called vaccine-responding if FDR was below 0.01 and the log2 fold change was above 5 up to day 15. Bulk clonotypes were assigned CD4 or CD8 identity according to which sequenced CD4 or CD8 repertoire held them at higher abundance. The public sequencing data were trimmed at Q25 with fastp and processed into clonotypes with MiXCR by TCRdb, which kept only in-frame beta chains. For every CDR3 protein sequence, its rows merge into one entry that carries the most common genes and DNA. The V and J calls shown here were made by TCRdb, not taken from the authors' results. The table for this sample lists 100,000 to 150,000 distinct CDR3 sequences; around 9.8% of them were counted only once. The ten largest clones represent about two fifths of the sample.

This clonotype was counted a few times. The target of this receptor is not known. Per-base qualities were not stored, and no clone one base away is much larger. The specimen was CD8+ T cells sorted from PBMCs, collected on the day of the yellow fever booster vaccination. The receptor was derived from a man between 18 and 29 years old who received the YFV17D yellow fever vaccine. This receptor chain uses TRBV4-3 and TRBJ1-1; the D gene identity is not certain. This receptor carries the CDR3 CASSQGLPANTEAFF. The nucleotides read TGCGCCAGCAGCCAAGGTTTGCCCGCGAACACTGAAGCTTTCTTT.